Sequencing of this TCR beta chain was carried out in a study of response to subunit inactivated influenza vaccine. CDR3 length: 14 amino acids. Germline V gives CDR1 LGHDT, CDR2 YNNKEL (reference sequence). Between the trimmed V and J ends, which lost 0 bases and 2 bases, there was a span of 8 bases. TCRdb reprocessed the RT-PCR reads with MiXCR, giving one entry per CDR3 protein. The sample contains about half a million distinct CDR3 sequences, approximately 9.9% of which appear only once. The sequences come from PBMCs from blood, collected about 40 days after vaccination. The chain combines TRBV3-1 with TRBJ2-7; D remains unclear. The TCR originated in a man aged 50 to 59 who received an inactivated influenza vaccine. The DNA of the CDR3 is TGTGCCAGCAGCCAAGATTACGGAACCTACGAGCAGTACTTC. It codes for CASSQDYGTYEQYF.